Here is one T cell receptor beta chain with its context. The sample comes from a study of T-cell reconstitution after alpha-beta-depleted transplantation in children. Preparing the TCRbeta library involved the use of unique molecular identifiers. Each CDR3 protein gets one entry after TCRdb re-called the PCR reads with MiXCR. The sample yields 360,000 or so distinct CDR3 sequences, about 20% seen once. Material: PBMCs from the stem cell graft donor, obtained from the stem cell graft. This sequence was found in a human donor who donated a stem cell graft to a child with acute myeloid leukemia.

CDR3 loop: CASSSKLTSGSYEQYF. The CDR3 DNA sequence: TGTGCCAGCAGCTCCAAACTGACTAGCGGGAGCTACGAGCAGTACTTC. The chain employs TRBV11-3 and TRBJ2-7; the match to TRBD2 covers 12 bases. The CDR3 loop spans 16 amino acids. Per the germline V gene, CDR1 is SGHNT and CDR2 is YENEEA. The V gene end was trimmed by 4 bases and the J gene end by 3 bases; junction bases not matched to a gene: 7.